What follows is one TCR beta chain and its context. This specimen comes from a study of blood T cells in healthy people across ages. Germline V gene lookup returns CDR1 DFQATT and CDR2 SNEGSKA (reference sequence). V shed 3 bases and J 3 bases; nucleotides not matched to a gene: 7. There are 15 residues in the CDR3. Each donor's blood draw was 7.5 to 10 milliliters of peripheral blood. A second roughly 6 to 11 cycle PCR used barcoded and J-beta primers. Every cDNA was tagged by a template-switch adaptor with 12 random nucleotides. TCRdb re-called the 5' RACE reads through MiXCR, storing one row per CDR3 protein. Of 850,000 to 1,300,000 distinct CDR3 sequences in the sample, 40% to 55% were seen once.

This TCR derives from a woman aged 55-75 years in good health. Sequencing used blood. The rearrangement uses TRBV20-1 and TRBJ2-7; 11 bases line up with TRBD2. The CDR3 loop is CSARRSGRGNYEQYF. The CDR3, as DNA: TGCAGTGCTAGGCGTAGCGGGAGGGGGAACTACGAGCAGTACTTC.